The entry below describes one TCR beta chain. This clone was counted once. No antigen is known for it. Qualities for individual bases were not recorded, and no much larger clone is one base off. After removal of 9 bases from V and 9 bases from J, the junction retains 0 bases not matched to a gene. CDR1 MNHEY and CDR2 SVGAGI were looked up in the germline V gene. From the cysteine up to the phenylalanine, the CDR3 has a length of 12 residues. The sequence is cut down to CDR3 DNA, 36 bases in frame from base 1. This sample is part of a study of Ad26.COV2.S vaccination and SARS-CoV-2 variants (dated by TCRdb to the early 2020s). General notes on the study: Donors in the vaccine arm were drawn from COV1001, a multicentre, randomized, double-blind, placebo-controlled phase I-IIa trial testing Ad26.COV2.S in healthy adults. A total of 32 samples were included in the TCR-sequenced set, comprising some 20 Ad26.COV2.S vaccine recipients, 5 placebo recipients and 8 SARS-CoV-2 convalescent individuals. Ad26.COV2.S was given intramuscularly at 5x10^10 or 1x10^11 viral particles, as a single shot or as two shots 56 days apart. TCRbeta repertoire sequencing served as the tool for gauging how specific and how broad the SARS-CoV-2-reactive T cell receptors were following Ad26.COV2.S vaccination. Trial participants were randomized into five groups of five: low-dose or high-dose Ad26.COV2.S given once or twice, or placebo on both occasions. Investigators did not know the trial group allocation while performing experiments and assessing outcomes.

The treatment or condition label of this sample denotes: some 19 received Ad26.COV2.S at low or high dose, single or two shots; several received placebo; per-sample allocation not given. Repertoires of vaccine and placebo recipients were sequenced from samples taken on day 63 after the first injection. Cohort 1b enrolled around 24 adults aged 18-55 years at a single site in Boston, USA, between 29 July and 7 August 2020. As a vaccine, Ad26.COV2.S was a replication-incompetent adenovirus type 26 vector that expressed a prefusion-stabilized SARS-CoV-2 spike protein derived from the original Wuhan strain. General study outcomes and caveats: According to the authors, total T cell responses may have been underestimated by the TCR breadth and depth analyses. Substantial breadth of spike-specific CD8+ and CD4+ T cell responses was reported after vaccination. Higher spike-specific TCR breadth was observed in Ad26.COV2.S recipients than in placebo recipients (P = 0.0014). Comparable non-spike TCR breadth was observed between vaccine and placebo recipients, consistent with only spike being contained in the vaccine. Comparing responses between vaccine doses or regimens was not something the study was powered to do.

The immunoSEQ Assay was the method used to sequence TCRbeta CDR3 regions. After extraction, genomic DNA underwent amplification by bias-controlled multiplex PCR, followed by high-throughput sequencing. The original methods were these. To quantify the absolute abundance of every unique TCRbeta CDR3 region, sequences were collapsed and filtered. T cell fraction was estimated by normalization of TCRbeta template counts to usable DNA, with usable DNA being measured through amplification of reference genes present in all nucleated cells. Repertoire TCRs were annotated as SARS-CoV-2-specific when V gene, CDR3 amino acid sequence and J gene were exactly matched to a known reactive TCR set. The reference SARS-CoV-2 TCR set was derived from MIRA and filtered for enrichment in COVID-19-positive ImmuneCODE repertoires, a step that removed public or cross-reactive TCRs. Drawing on the MIRA antigens, annotated TCRs were analysed further at the level of specific ORF or position within ORF. Breadth was defined as the number of annotated unique rearrangements divided by the total number of unique productive rearrangements, and depth was defined as the summed frequency of the annotated unique rearrangements. TCR breadth was compared between groups using two-sided Wilcoxon rank-sum tests. TCRdb re-hosts the immuneACCESS table, in-frame sequences only. Its copies lack some clones; in the studies checked, an unresolved V gene accounts for under half of them, and the cause for the rest is not known. From that table come the V and J calls and clone size; the DNA was used to work out D and trimming. This sample lists roughly 320,000 clones; 70% to 90% were detected once. The top ten constitute around 2.2% of the sample.

The input for sequencing was peripheral blood, taken in a trial of Ad26.COV2.S vaccine versus placebo. The chain links TRBV6-5 with TRBJ2-3; 16 bases in between match TRBD2. The source is a person between 18 and 60 years old who received the Ad26.COV2.S COVID-19 vaccine or a placebo. The CDR3 reads as follows: CARGLAGGTQYF. The DNA sequence reads TGTGCCAGGGGACTAGCGGGGGGGACGCAGTATTTT.